This T cell receptor beta chain was profiled in a study of beta chain features in type 1 diabetes (dated 2018 in TCRdb). For context, the study as a whole: Mean age, gender distribution, total cell number and subset yield were not different between patients and healthy donors. Naive and central memory subsets were obtained from all 30 or so donors, but regulatory and stem cell-like memory subsets were isolated from only 8 patients and roughly 8 healthy donors. In the study, recently diagnosed type 1 diabetes patients and matched healthy donors were compared on the TCRB repertoires of their sorted circulating CD4+ T cell subsets. A total of roughly 99,000,000 sorted cells were examined across all samples, and the number of cells per subset was strongly correlated with RNA yield.

A single peripheral blood draw of approximately 100 mL on average was collected from each donor into heparinised tubes. A BD FACSAria II and a panel including CD45RO, CCR7, CD25, CD127, CD95 and CD27 were used to sort naive, central memory, regulatory and stem cell-like memory CD4+ T cells. Purity was above 98% for every sorted population. PBMCs were isolated immediately by Lymphoprep density gradient centrifugation and stained directly without culture. So that batch effects would be minimized, each experiment stained and sorted samples in pairs, pairing one healthy donor with one patient. The germline V gene gives CDR1 as SGHRS and CDR2 as YFSETQ. Trimming removed 1 base from V and 4 bases from J, leaving 12 bases between the germline ends. The CDR3 contains 15 residues, cysteine and phenylalanine counted. The read is trimmed to its CDR3 DNA, 45 bases read in frame from base 1. This clone was seen a few times. Its antigen is not yet known. Base-call qualities are not available, and no considerably larger clone is one nucleotide away.

What the study reported, not specific to this receptor: HLA sub-analyses involved small numbers of individuals, so any influence of HLA type on TCRB rearrangement remained unresolved. Because cDNA was sequenced instead of genomic DNA, activated cells with high expression could be over-represented, although the groups did not differ in activation or CD3 levels. Type 1 diabetes patients showed a moderate but significant shortening of TCRB CDR3 length in all four CD4+ subsets. Shorter templates might be favored by PCR, yet because patient and control samples were amplified and corrected together, any such skew would affect both groups equally. Naive, central memory and regulatory TCRB repertoires appeared to be more alike among patients than among healthy donors. Patients with type 1 diabetes made fewer insertions and deleted more nucleotides at VDJ recombination sites, implying thymic rearrangement abnormalities.

All of the isolated RNA was reverse transcribed with the High Capacity cDNA Reverse Transcription Kit, so expressed TCRB transcripts were sequenced. Deep immunoSEQ sequencing was performed on naive, central memory and regulatory T cell samples, with an average of about 4 million total reads per sample. Sorted cells were lysed in RLT buffer and RNA was extracted with DNase-treated RNeasy Micro or Mini kits, depending on cell number. To prevent cross-contamination, each cell subset was processed individually, whereas patient and healthy donor samples were processed jointly. TCRB sequences were amplified from cDNA with the immunoSEQ multiplex PCR, producing 87-bp fragments spanning the CDR3 region. The amplicons were sequenced using the Illumina HiSeq platform. Under the source paper's analysis protocol: Synthetic template baselines were used to correct PCR bias computationally, reads within Hamming distance 2 were collapsed together, and singletons that could not be merged were discarded. Reads were aligned against IMGT so that V, D and J genes, CDR3 length and insertions or deletions at six rearrangement sites could be assigned. Within each subset, clonotype counts were normalized to sorted cell number, and only after that were true diversity and Gini coefficients computed with the tcR R package. The overlap coefficient, calculated on TCRB nucleotide sequences, was used to quantify repertoire sharing. Not all clones reach the TCRdb copy of this immuneACCESS table, which keeps in-frame sequences only. Checked studies attribute under half of the gap to unresolved V genes and leave the rest unexplained. The V and J calls and the clone size are those of that table, but D and trimming were determined from the DNA. The sample has just over 150,000 clones on record, roughly 11% of them singletons. The ten largest clones take up roughly 2% of the sample.

This sequence was found in a man between 18 and 29 years old in good health. This receptor chain uses TRBV5-1 and TRBJ2-1; TRBD2 is a possible D gene, resting on 5 matching bases. The sequenced material came from central memory CD4+ T cells from blood. CDR3 sequence: CASSLFRGTYNEQFF. The sequence in DNA is TGCGCCAGCAGCTTGTTTCGGGGAACTTACAATGAGCAGTTCTTC.